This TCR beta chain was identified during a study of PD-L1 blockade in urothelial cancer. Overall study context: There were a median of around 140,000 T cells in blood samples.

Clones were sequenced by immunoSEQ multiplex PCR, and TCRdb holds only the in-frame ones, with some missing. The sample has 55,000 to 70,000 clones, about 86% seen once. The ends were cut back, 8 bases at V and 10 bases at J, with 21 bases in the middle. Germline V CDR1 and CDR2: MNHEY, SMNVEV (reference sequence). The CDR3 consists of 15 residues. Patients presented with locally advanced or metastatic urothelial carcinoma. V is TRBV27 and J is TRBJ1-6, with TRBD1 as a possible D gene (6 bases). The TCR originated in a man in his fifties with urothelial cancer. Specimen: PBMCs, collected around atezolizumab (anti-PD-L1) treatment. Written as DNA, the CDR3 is TGTGCCAGCGGGACAAACAGGGCATCTGGATCACCCCTCCACTTT. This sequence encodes CASGTNRASGSPLHF.